This T cell receptor beta chain was recovered during a study of blood T cell repertoires in COVID-19. Across the whole study: Both acute and convalescent COVID-19 samples were obtained from the United States, Italy and Spain. In each case, the material was cDNA or gDNA derived from T cells, B-cell-depleted T cells, or PBMCs.

In the study's own analysis: Amplification of reference gene primers was used by the study to estimate nucleated cell counts. Data came from immunoSEQ multiplex PCR; TCRdb stores just in-frame clones and leaves some out. V, J and clone size are those of that table, while D and trimming were read from the DNA. The sample has around 180,000 clones, around 72% seen once. The V segment lost 1 base and the J segment 7 bases; nucleotides outside the gene matches: 3. Germline values: CDR1 SGHAT, CDR2 FQNNGV. The CDR3 runs 15 residues. The TCR originated in a woman aged 80 or over with acute or convalescent COVID-19. Sequences were obtained from peripheral blood. The J gene is TRBJ1-6, the V gene TRBV11-2, with 8 bases identical to TRBD1. CDR3 residues: CASSLGRQGNSPLHF. The CDR3 nucleotides are TGTGCCAGCAGCTTAGGCCGACAGGGGAATTCACCCCTCCACTTT.